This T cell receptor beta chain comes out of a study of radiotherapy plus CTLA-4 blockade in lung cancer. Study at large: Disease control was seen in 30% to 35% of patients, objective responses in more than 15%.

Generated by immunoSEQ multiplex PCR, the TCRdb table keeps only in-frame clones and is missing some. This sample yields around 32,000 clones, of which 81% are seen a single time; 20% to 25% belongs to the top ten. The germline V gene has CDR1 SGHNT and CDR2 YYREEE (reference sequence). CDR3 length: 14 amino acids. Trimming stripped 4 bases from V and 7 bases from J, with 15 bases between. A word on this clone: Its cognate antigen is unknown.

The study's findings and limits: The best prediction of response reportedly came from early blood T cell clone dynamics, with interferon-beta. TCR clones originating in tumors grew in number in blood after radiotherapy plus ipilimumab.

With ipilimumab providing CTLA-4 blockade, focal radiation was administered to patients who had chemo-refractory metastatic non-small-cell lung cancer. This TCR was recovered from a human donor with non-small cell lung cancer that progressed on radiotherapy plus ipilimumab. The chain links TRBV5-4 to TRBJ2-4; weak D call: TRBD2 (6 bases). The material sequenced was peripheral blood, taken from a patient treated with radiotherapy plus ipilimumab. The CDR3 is CASSVAREVNIQYF. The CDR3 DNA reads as TGTGCCAGCAGCGTGGCCAGGGAGGTTAACATTCAGTACTTC.